This T cell receptor (beta chain) was captured by sequencing in a study of vaccination and CD4 T cells after COVID-19. Treatment here: 10-day PBMC culture with coronavirus spike peptide pools or control peptides (ViraFEST assay). These CD4+ T cells came from an unexposed donor, sampled before the COVID-19 pandemic (2011-2018). Notes on this clonotype: Its antigen is unknown.

At the Johns Hopkins FTIC core, DNA taken from cultured CD4+ T cells was sequenced by way of the Oncomine TCR Beta short-read assay. Genomic DNA was isolated from CD4+ T cells that had been cultured. MiXCR, applied by TCRdb to the PCR reads, yields one record per CDR3 protein. Seen here are some 9,700 distinct CDR3 sequences, 30% to 35% observed once, and the top ten hold 7% to 10%. What was sequenced was CD4+ T cells from blood, cultured in vitro. The sequence derives from a human donor in good health.

In DNA, the CDR3 is TGTGCCAGCAAGACAGGGTATGGCTACACCTTC. Translated: CASKTGYGYTF. The chain combines TRBV28 with TRBJ1-2; 7 positions match TRBD1. Germline V CDR1 and CDR2: MDHEN, SYDVKM. There are 11 residues in the CDR3. V lost 7 bases, J lost 5 bases, and 1 base stayed unmatched.